The following is a T cell receptor (beta chain) sequence with its context. This entry comes from a study of control samples from healthy donors and cancer patients. Clones were read by immunoSEQ multiplex PCR, and TCRdb kept only the in-frame ones, dropping some. This sample has 90,000 or so clones; 85% to 90% occur once, and the top ten carry under 10%. Germline V gene lookup returns CDR1 SGHRS and CDR2 YFSETQ. Trimming removed 5 bases at V and 5 bases at J, with 13 bases between. CDR3 length equals 14 residues. The sequenced material came from PBMCs. The chain is built from TRBV5-1 and TRBJ1-4; tentative D call: TRBD1 (6 bases). The clonotype was recovered from a woman aged 45-65 years with colorectal cancer. In nucleotides, the CDR3 is TGCGCCAGCAGAACGGGGGGCCTCAATGAAAAACTGTTTTTT. It encodes CASRTGGLNEKLFF.